This is a list of T cell receptor beta chains from one sample in a study of T cell changes during pregnancy in multiple sclerosis. Using immunoSEQ multiplex PCR, the repertoire was profiled, and TCRdb retains in-frame clones only, with some absent. Among fewer than 35,000 clones listed, about 92% were seen once. This material consisted of CD4+ T cells from peripheral blood mononuclear cells, taken in the second trimester of pregnancy. The receptors shown here come from a female donor in good health, enrolled as a control in a pregnancy study. Each CDR3 is given with its conserved first and last residue. The D gene is left open where the match is weak. Some rows mark clone size as missing; the rest say once, few, many or name a class of expanded clone.

abundance	v_gene	j_gene	d_gene	CDR3nt	CDR3aa
-	TRBV6-5	TRBJ1-4	-	TGTGCCAGCAGTTACGGGGCGTCGAGTGAAAAACTGTTTTTT	CASSYGASSEKLFF
-	TRBV29-1	TRBJ2-5	-	TGCAGCGCCATGCAAGAGACCCAGTACTTC	CSAMQETQYF
-	TRBV18	TRBJ1-1	TRBD1	TGTGCCAGCTCGCCACAGGGGGTTCGAGACACTGAAGCTTTCTTT	CASSPQGVRDTEAFF
-	TRBV10-3	TRBJ2-1	-	TGTGCCATCAGTGACGGTCTAGCGCGATCCTACAATGAGCAGTTCTTC	CAISDGLARSYNEQFF
-	TRBV29-1	TRBJ2-1	-	TGCAGCGTTGCGAGGGTAGGGAACAATGAGCAGTTCTTC	CSVARVGNNEQFF
-	TRBV30	TRBJ2-7	-	TGTGCCTGGAGTGTACAGCCGAGCTCCTACGAGCAGTACTTC	CAWSVQPSSYEQYF
-	TRBV14	TRBJ2-2	-	TGTGCCAGCAGCCAATCGGGTTTCGGAGGGCTGAACACCGGGGAGCTGTTTTTT	CASSQSGFGGLNTGELFF
-	TRBV19	TRBJ2-1	TRBD2	TGTGCCAGTAGCTGGGCGGGACTAGCGGGTGGGGAGCAGTTCTTC	CASSWAGLAGGEQFF
few	TRBV19	TRBJ1-1	TRBD1	TGTGCCAGTAGTCCGCCAGGGACAGGGAACACTGAAGCTTTCTTT	CASSPPGTGNTEAFF
-	TRBV5-4	TRBJ1-1	TRBD1	TGTGCCAGCAGCTTGGTAGGGGGCGGCACTGAAGCTTTCTTT	CASSLVGGGTEAFF
once	TRBV6-5	TRBJ1-5	-	TGTGCCAGCAGAACAGATGGCAATCAGCCCCAGCATTTT	CASRTDGNQPQHF
-	TRBV4-1	TRBJ2-5	-	TGCGCCAGCAGCCAAGTTTTGGCGGTACAAGAGACCCAGTACTTC	CASSQVLAVQETQYF
-	TRBV6-5	TRBJ1-2	TRBD1	TGTGCCAGCAGCCGGGACAGGGGAAACTATGGCTACACCTTC	CASSRDRGNYGYTF
-	TRBV30	TRBJ1-3	-	TGTGCCTGGAGTGTCTCCTCTGGAAACACCATATATTTT	CAWSVSSGNTIYF
-	TRBV28	TRBJ2-3	TRBD2	TGTGTGGCCGCCGGGGGAGGGCCTGTAGATACGCAGTATTTT	CVAAGGGPVDTQYF
-	TRBV28	TRBJ2-3	TRBD2	TGTGCCAGCAGTTTCGATAGCGGGGGGGCCGTCACAGATACGCAGTATTTT	CASSFDSGGAVTDTQYF
-	TRBV19	TRBJ2-5	TRBD2	TGTGCCAGTATGCGGGAGGTGGGGGAGACCCAGTACTTC	CASMREVGETQYF
-	TRBV5-1	TRBJ2-4	TRBD1	TGCGCCAGCAGCTTGGGCCCTACAGGGGGCGGAGGGGGAAACATTCAGTACTTC	CASSLGPTGGGGGNIQYF
-	TRBV5-6	TRBJ1-4	-	TGTGCCAGCAGCTTGAAGGGGTCTGGTGAAAAACTGTTTTTT	CASSLKGSGEKLFF
-	TRBV18	TRBJ1-5	-	TGTGCCAGCTCCCCGAGTGGGCAGGGGAATCAGCCCCAGCATTTT	CASSPSGQGNQPQHF
-	TRBV11-2	TRBJ2-5	TRBD2	TGTGCCAGCAGCTCTAGCGGGAGATGGGAAGAGACCCAGTACTTC	CASSSSGRWEETQYF
-	TRBV5-4	TRBJ1-5	TRBD1	TGTGCCAGCAGCTTGGTAGGACGAGGGGGCGAGAGGAGCAATCAGCCCCAGCATTTT	CASSLVGRGGERSNQPQHF
-	TRBV5-4	TRBJ1-2	TRBD1	TGTGCCAGCAGCGACAGGGTGGGTGCATATGGCTACACCTTC	CASSDRVGAYGYTF
once	TRBV11-3	TRBJ1-2	-	TGTGCCAGCAGCTTAGACAATAACTATGGCTACACCTTC	CASSLDNNYGYTF
-	TRBV7-9	TRBJ2-1	TRBD1	TGTGCCAGCAGCAATGGACAGGCCGGCGGTGAGCAGTTCTTC	CASSNGQAGGEQFF
few	TRBV7-2	TRBJ1-5	-	TGTGCCAGCAGCCACCCCGCGGATCAGCCCCAGCATTTT	CASSHPADQPQHF
-	TRBV5-5	TRBJ2-3	TRBD2	TGTGCCAGCAGCTTGGGCCCTAGCGGGGGTACAGATACGCAGTATTTT	CASSLGPSGGTDTQYF
-	TRBV6-1	TRBJ2-2	-	TGTGCCAGCAGTGAAGGAGTAGGGGGTGTCGGGGAGCTGTTTTTT	CASSEGVGGVGELFF
-	TRBV25-1	TRBJ1-3	-	TGTGCCAGCAGCGAGGAGGCAACTGGAAACACCATATATTTT	CASSEEATGNTIYF
once	TRBV10-2	TRBJ2-5	TRBD2	TGCGCCAGCAGTGAATTAGCGGGGGGCGTAGAGACCCAGTACTTC	CASSELAGGVETQYF
once	TRBV9	TRBJ1-2	TRBD1	TGTGCCAGCAGCGTAAGGAGCGGAACAGGGGGCGGCTATGGCTACACCTTC	CASSVRSGTGGGYGYTF
-	TRBV7-2	TRBJ1-5	-	TGTGCCAGCAGCTTAGATGGCAGGGTGAATCAGCCCCAGCATTTT	CASSLDGRVNQPQHF
-	TRBV6-5	TRBJ1-1	-	TGTGCCAGCAGTTACTCGACTCAGAACACTGAAGCTTTCTTT	CASSYSTQNTEAFF
-	TRBV18	TRBJ1-1	-	TGTGCCAGCTCACCCGGGAGGGCGAAGGACACTGAAGCTTTCTTT	CASSPGRAKDTEAFF
-	TRBV15	TRBJ1-4	-	TGTGCCACCAGCCGCAGGATGACTAACTCTAATGAAAAACTGTTTTTT	CATSRRMTNSNEKLFF
-	TRBV18	TRBJ2-5	-	TGTGCCAGCTCACTACGACTAGAAGAGACCCAGTACTTC	CASSLRLEETQYF
-	TRBV29-1	TRBJ2-3	-	TGCAGCGCCTTAGGGGCTGGCGATACGCAGTATTTT	CSALGAGDTQYF